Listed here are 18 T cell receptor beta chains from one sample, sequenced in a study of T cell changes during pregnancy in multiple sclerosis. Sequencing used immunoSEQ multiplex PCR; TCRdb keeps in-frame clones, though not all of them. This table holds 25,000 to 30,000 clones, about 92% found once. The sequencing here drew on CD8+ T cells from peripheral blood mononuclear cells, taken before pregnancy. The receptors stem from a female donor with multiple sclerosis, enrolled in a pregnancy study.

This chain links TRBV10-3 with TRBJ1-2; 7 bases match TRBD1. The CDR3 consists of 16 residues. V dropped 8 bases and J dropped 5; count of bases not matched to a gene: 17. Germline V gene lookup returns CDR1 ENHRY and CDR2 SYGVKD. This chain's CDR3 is CAIPERGRGGIYGYTF. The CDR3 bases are TGTGCCATCCCCGAAAGGGGGCGAGGCGGGATTTATGGCTACACCTTC.

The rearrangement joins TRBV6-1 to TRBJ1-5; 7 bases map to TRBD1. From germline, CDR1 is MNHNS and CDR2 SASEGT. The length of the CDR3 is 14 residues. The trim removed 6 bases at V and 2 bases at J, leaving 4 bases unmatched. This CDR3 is CASRPGTGNQPQHF. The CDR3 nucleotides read TGTGCCAGCAGGCCCGGGACAGGCAATCAGCCCCAGCATTTT.

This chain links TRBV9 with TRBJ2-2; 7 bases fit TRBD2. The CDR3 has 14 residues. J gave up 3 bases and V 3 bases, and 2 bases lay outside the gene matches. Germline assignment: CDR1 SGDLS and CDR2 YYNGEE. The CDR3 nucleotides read TGTGCCAGCAGCGGCAGCGGGGACACCGGGGAGCTGTTTTTT. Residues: CASSGSGDTGELFF.

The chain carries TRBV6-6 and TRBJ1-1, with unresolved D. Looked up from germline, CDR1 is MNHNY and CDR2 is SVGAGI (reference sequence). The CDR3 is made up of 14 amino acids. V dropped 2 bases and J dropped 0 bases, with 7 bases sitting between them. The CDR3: CASSYVEVNTEAFF. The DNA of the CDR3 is TGTGCCAGCAGTTACGTAGAAGTGAACACTGAAGCTTTCTTT.

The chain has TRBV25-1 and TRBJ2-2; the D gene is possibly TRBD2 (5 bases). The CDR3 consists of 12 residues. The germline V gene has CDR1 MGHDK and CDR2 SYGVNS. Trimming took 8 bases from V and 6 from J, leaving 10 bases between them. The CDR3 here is CASGSGAGELFF. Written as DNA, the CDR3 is TGTGCCAGCGGGAGTGGTGCCGGGGAGCTGTTTTTT.

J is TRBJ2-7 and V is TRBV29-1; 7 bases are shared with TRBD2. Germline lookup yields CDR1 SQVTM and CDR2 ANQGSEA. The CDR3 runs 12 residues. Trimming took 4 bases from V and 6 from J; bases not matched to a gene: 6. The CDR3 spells CSVVGTIGEQYF. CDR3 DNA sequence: TGCAGCGTTGTCGGGACTATTGGCGAGCAGTACTTC.

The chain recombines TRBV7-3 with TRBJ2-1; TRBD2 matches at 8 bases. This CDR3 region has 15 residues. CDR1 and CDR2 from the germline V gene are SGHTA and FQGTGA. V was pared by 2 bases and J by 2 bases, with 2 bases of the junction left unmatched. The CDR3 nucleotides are TGTGCCAGCAGCTTAGGCGGGGGGACCTACAATGAGCAGTTCTTC. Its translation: CASSLGGGTYNEQFF.

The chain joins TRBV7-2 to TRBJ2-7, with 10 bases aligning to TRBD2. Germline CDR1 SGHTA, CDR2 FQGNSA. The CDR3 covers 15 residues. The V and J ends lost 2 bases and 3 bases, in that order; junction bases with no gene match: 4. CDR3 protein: CASSLSSGGIYEQYF. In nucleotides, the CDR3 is TGTGCCAGCAGCTTATCTAGCGGGGGAATCTACGAGCAGTACTTC.

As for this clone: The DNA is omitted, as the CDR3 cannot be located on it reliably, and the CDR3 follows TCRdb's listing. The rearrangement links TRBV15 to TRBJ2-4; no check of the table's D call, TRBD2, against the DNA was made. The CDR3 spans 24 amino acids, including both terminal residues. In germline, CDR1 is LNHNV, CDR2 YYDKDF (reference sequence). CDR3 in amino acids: CATSREPNFGAGTSGGKAKNIQYF.

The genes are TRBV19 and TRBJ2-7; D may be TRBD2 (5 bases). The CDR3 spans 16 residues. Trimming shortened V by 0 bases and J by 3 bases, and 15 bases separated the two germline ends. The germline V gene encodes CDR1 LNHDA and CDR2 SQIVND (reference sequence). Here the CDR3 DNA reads TGTGCCAGTAGTATAGATGTCAGCGGAAACGGCTACGAGCAGTACTTC. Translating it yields CASSIDVSGNGYEQYF.

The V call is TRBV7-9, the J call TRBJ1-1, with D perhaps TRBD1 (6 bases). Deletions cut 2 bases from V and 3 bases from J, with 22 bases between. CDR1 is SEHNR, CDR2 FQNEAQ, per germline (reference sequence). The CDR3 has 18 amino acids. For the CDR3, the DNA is TGTGCCAGCAGCTTATTTAACTATTCGGGAGGGGGTGACACTGAAGCTTTCTTT. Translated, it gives CASSLFNYSGGGDTEAFF.

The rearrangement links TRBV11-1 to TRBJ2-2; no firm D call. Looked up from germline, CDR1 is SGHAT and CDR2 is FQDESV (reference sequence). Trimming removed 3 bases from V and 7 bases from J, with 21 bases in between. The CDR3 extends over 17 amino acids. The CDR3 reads CASSLRPPSATGGELFF. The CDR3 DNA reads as TGTGCCAGCAGCTTGCGCCCCCCGAGTGCCACGGGCGGGGAGCTGTTTTTT.

CDR3 bases: TGTGCCAGCAGCCGACAGAATACAGATACGCAGTATTTT. It specifies CASSRQNTDTQYF. The gene calls are TRBV11-3 and TRBJ2-3; TRBD1 is a possible D gene (5 bases). Deletions cut 5 bases from V and 3 bases from J, with 9 bases between. This CDR3 contains 13 residues. Germline values: CDR1 SGHNT, CDR2 YENEEA. Full variable domain (remainder filled in from reference TRBV11-3 and TRBJ2-3): EAGVVQSPRYKIIEKKQPVAFWCNPISGHNTLYWYLQNLGQGPELLIRYENEEAVDDSQLPKDRFSAERLKGVDSTLKIQPAELGDSAVYLCASSRQNTDTQYFGPGTRLTVL.

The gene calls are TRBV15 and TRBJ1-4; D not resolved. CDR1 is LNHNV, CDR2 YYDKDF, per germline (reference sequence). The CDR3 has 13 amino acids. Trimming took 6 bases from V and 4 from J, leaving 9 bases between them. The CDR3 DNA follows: TGTGCCACCAGGGGCCAAAGTAATGAAAAACTGTTTTTT. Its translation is CATRGQSNEKLFF. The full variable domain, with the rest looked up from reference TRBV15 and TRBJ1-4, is DAMVIQNPRYQVTQFGKPVTLSCSQTLNHNVMYWYQQKSSQAPKLLFHYYDKDFNNEADTPDNFQSRRPNTSFCFLDIRSPGLGDTAMYLCATRGQSNEKLFFGSGTQLSVL.

The CDR3: CASSATRGGEFDGYTF. DNA of the CDR3: TGTGCCAGCAGCGCGACAAGAGGGGGTGAGTTCGATGGCTACACCTTC. The genes are TRBV27 and TRBJ1-2, with TRBD1 as a possible D gene (6 bases). Trimming pared 6 bases from V and 6 bases from J, leaving 23 bases between. The CDR3 runs 16 residues. Per the germline V gene, CDR1 is MNHEY and CDR2 is SMNVEV (reference sequence).

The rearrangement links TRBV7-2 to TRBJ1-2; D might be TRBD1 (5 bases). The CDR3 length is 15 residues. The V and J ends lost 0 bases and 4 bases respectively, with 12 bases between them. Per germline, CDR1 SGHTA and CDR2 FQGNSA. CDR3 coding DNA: TGTGCCAGCAGCTTAGCAGCAGGGTTGCGCTATGGCTACACCTTC. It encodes CASSLAAGLRYGYTF.

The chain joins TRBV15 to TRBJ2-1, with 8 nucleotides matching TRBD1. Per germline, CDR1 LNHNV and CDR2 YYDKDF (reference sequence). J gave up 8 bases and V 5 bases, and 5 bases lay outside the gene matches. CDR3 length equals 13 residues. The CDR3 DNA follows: TGTGCCACCAGCTCACAGGGGGTCGATGAGCAGTTCTTC. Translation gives CATSSQGVDEQFF.

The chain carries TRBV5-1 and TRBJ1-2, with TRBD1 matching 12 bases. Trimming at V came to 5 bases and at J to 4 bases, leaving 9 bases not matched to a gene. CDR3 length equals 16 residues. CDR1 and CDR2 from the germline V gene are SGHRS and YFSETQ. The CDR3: CASRSGQGAVGYGYTF. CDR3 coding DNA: TGCGCCAGCAGGTCGGGACAGGGGGCGGTAGGCTATGGCTACACCTTC.